This T cell receptor (beta chain) was sequenced in a study of blood T cell repertoires in COVID-19 (dated by TCRdb to the early 2020s). About the full investigation: The collaborator samples originated in the United States, Italy and Spain and spanned the acute and convalescent phases of COVID-19. The prospective study material was composed of cDNA or gDNA derived from T cells, B-cell-depleted T cells, or PBMCs. Subjects who had been exposed to COVID-19, were actively infected with it, or had recovered from it provided the deeply sampled blood TCRbeta repertoires that made up the dataset. The repertoires were released in a freely available public database intended as a resource for research on the immune response to SARS-CoV-2. Samples came from the ongoing ImmuneRACE study (first 160 participants) plus 1,254 subjects from 6 global collaborators. The sample metadata nearly always contained a de-identified subject ID, COVID-19 status, age in years and sex. Where available, HLA class I and class II types were taken from metadata supplied by the sample provider and were not determined by assay-based typing.

CDR1 SGHVS and CDR2 FQNEAQ are derived from the germline V gene. The V end loses 0 bases and the J end loses 4 bases, and a stretch of 17 bases separates them. Its CDR3 holds 17 amino acids, cysteine through phenylalanine. The DNA shown is the 51-base CDR3, in frame from base 1. Each collaborating institution followed its own protocols to collect whole blood in K2EDTA tubes. For TCRbeta analysis, collaborator samples were shipped as frozen whole blood, as isolated PBMCs, or as DNA extracted from either sample type. In the case of this clone: The antigen it recognizes is unknown. One base away there is no much larger clone; base qualities are not given.

TCRbeta CDR3 regions were amplified from genomic DNA by means of the immunoSEQ Assay, a bias-controlled multiplex PCR. In the paper's pipeline: Nucleated cell counts per sample were estimated from amplification of reference gene primers within the assay. Sequence reads were collapsed and filtered to measure the absolute abundance of every unique TCRbeta CDR3 rearrangement. Productive Simpson clonality was computed per sample as the square root of Simpson's diversity index over productive rearrangements. The table was pulled from immuneACCESS by TCRdb, which kept in-frame rearrangements only. Such tables lose some clones; where checked, under half of the loss comes from unresolved V genes, and the rest has no known cause. V, J and clone size are taken as reported in that table, and D and trimming were inferred from the DNA itself. Recorded for this sample are 200,000 to 250,000 clones; approximately 80% of them occurred a single time. Jointly, the top ten make up about 9.7% of the sample.

Points the paper makes about the study in general: Clinical and demographic metadata were provided uncurated, with the amount varying by source and participant.

The receptor chain draws on TRBV7-8 and TRBJ2-3; TRBD1 is possibly the D segment (5 matching bases). The sequenced material came from peripheral blood. The sequence was obtained from a man between 50 and 59 years old with active or convalescent COVID-19. The CDR3 here reads CASSLAQTGPRADTQYF. The nucleotide sequence reads as follows: TGTGCCAGCAGCTTAGCGCAAACGGGTCCCAGGGCAGATACGCAGTATTTT.